This T cell receptor (beta chain) was obtained from a study of multiple sclerosis patients with progressive multifocal leukoencephalopathy. Study-level points and caveats: Clones expanded at PML were already present before and during natalizumab.

A note on this clone: The antigen remains undetermined.

This table comes from immunoSEQ multiplex PCR, and its TCRdb copy is limited to in-frame clones, with some not included. The sample lists tens of thousands of clones; 85% to 90% were seen once. The V end lost 3 bases, the J end lost 2 bases, and 15 bases lay between the germline ends. The CDR3 runs 16 residues. Germline V CDR1 and CDR2: SGHVS, FNYEAQ. The sample's time point: time of PML onset. This specimen consisted of PBMCs, obtained from a patient treated with natalizumab. The source is a woman aged 30 to 39 with progressive multifocal leukoencephalopathy. The chain recombines TRBV7-6 with TRBJ2-3; D gene unclear. This CDR3 reads CASSLGQTTYTDTQYF. The CDR3 DNA is TGTGCCAGCAGCTTGGGCCAAACGACCTACACAGATACGCAGTATTTT.